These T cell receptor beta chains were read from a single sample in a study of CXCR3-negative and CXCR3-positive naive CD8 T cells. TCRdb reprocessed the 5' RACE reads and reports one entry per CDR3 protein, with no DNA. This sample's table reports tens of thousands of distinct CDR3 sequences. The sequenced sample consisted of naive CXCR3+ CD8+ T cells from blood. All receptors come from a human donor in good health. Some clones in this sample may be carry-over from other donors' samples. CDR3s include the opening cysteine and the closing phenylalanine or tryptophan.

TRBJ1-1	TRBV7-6	CASSRGRNTEAFF
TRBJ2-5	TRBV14	CASSQTGRNQETQYF
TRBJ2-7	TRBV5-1	CASSLAESGYYEQYF
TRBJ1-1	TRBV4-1	CASSTRDENTEAFF
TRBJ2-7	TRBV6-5	CASSYRTSSYEQYF
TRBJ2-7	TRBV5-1	CASSPGLAAYEQYF
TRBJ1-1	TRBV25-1	CASSELLTDTEAFF
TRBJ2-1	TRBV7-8	CASSLSGVGYNEQFF
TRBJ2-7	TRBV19	CASSSGDSISYEQYF
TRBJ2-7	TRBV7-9	CASSSGGDDQYF
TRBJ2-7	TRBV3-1	CASSQDLRRAPIYEQYF
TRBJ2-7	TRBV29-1	CSVEDGQYEQYF
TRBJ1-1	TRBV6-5	CASSSLVGAEAFF
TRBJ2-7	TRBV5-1	CASSNPQGVHEQYF
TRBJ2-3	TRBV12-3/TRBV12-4	CASSFVRPKANTQYF
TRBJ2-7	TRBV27	CASSPGQNYEQYF
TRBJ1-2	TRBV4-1	CASSQEGQGGYGYTF
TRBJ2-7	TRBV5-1	CASSFAGEEQYF
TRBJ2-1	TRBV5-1	CASPGGLADNREQFF
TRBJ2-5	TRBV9	CASSVGGRGQETQYF
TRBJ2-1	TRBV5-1	CASRTRGGYNEQFF
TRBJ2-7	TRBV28	CASSLRERGPYEQYF
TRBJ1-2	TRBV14	CASSPGDRGNYGYTF
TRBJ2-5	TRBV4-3	CASSQEERSQETQYF
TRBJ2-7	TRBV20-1	CIASEGTSDFDEQYF
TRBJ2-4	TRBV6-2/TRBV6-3	CASTGGPNIQYF
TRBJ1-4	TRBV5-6	CASSGGDRRNEKLFF
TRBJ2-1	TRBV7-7	CASSEDYTPFNEQFF
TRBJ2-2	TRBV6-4	CASSDSSRHTGELFF
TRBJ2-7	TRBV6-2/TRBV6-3	CASSYGGTYEQYF
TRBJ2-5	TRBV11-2	CASSRPSPQETQYF
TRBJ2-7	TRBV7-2	CASSAKLAGNEQYF